A single sample gave rise to the 30 T cell receptor beta chains below, sequenced in a study of blood T cell repertoires in COVID-19. Sequencing used immunoSEQ multiplex PCR; TCRdb keeps in-frame clones, though not all of them. In the table there are about 70,000 clones, about 83% of which are singletons. Sequenced input: peripheral blood. The receptors originated from a man aged 30-40 years with COVID-19, enrolled during active disease.

The J gene is TRBJ2-7, the V gene TRBV28, with 8 bases fitting TRBD1. The J segment lost 5 bases and the V segment lost 6 bases, leaving 12 bases of the junction unmatched. The length of the CDR3 is 15 residues. CDR1 is MDHEN, CDR2 SYDVKM, per germline. The CDR3 coding sequence is TGTGCCAGCAGAGAACTGACAGGGGAAAGGAACGAGCAGTACTTC. Protein product: CASRELTGERNEQYF.

This chain connects TRBV4-2 to TRBJ2-5, with D maybe TRBD2 (6 bases). The CDR3 loop spans 14 amino acids. V dropped 4 bases and J dropped 2 bases, with 11 bases sitting between them. Germline V CDR1 and CDR2: LGHNA, YNFKEQ. The chain's CDR3 is CASSRRDQQETQYF. For the CDR3, the DNA is TGTGCCAGCAGCCGGCGGGATCAACAAGAGACCCAGTACTTC.

This rearrangement joins TRBV12-3 or TRBV12-4 to TRBJ2-7; 10 bases agree with TRBD2. The J segment lost 3 bases and the V segment lost 8 bases, leaving 4 bases of the junction unmatched. The CDR3 is made up of 13 amino acids. The CDR3 sequence: CASESSGSYEQYF. The DNA of the CDR3 is TGTGCCAGCGAATCTAGCGGGAGCTACGAGCAGTACTTC.

This chain uses TRBV4-2 with TRBJ2-4, with 10 bases fitting TRBD2. V lost 0 bases to trimming and J lost 6 bases; unmatched junction nucleotides: 5. CDR3 size: 16 residues. CDR1 LGHNA and CDR2 YNFKEQ come from the germline V gene. This CDR3 is CASSQDRSSGRNIQYF. The CDR3 DNA is TGTGCCAGCAGCCAAGATCGGTCTAGCGGGAGAAACATTCAGTACTTC.

The chain carries TRBV4-2 and TRBJ2-2, with D uncertain. The ends were cut back, 0 bases at V and 5 bases at J, with 7 bases in the middle. Germline CDR1 and CDR2: LGHNA and YNFKEQ. CDR3 size: 14 residues. CDR3 region: CASSQDSLTGELFF. The CDR3 DNA sequence: TGTGCCAGCAGCCAAGACAGTTTGACCGGGGAGCTGTTTTTT.

The chain employs TRBV9 and TRBJ1-1; D call uncertain. The V gene's germline CDR1 is SGDLS and CDR2 YYNGEE. V gave up 4 bases and J gave up 3 bases, with 10 bases separating them. The CDR3 is 13 amino acids. The DNA of the CDR3 is TGTGCCAGCAGCCCGACGGGATACACTGAAGCTTTCTTT. Its translation: CASSPTGYTEAFF.

The rearrangement uses TRBV19 and TRBJ1-3; TRBD1 aligns across 7 bases. From germline, CDR1 is LNHDA and CDR2 SQIVND (reference sequence). The trim removed 6 bases at V and 0 bases at J, leaving 8 bases unmatched. The CDR3 runs to 16 residues. The CDR3 loop is CASRDRTTGSGNTIYF. Here the CDR3 DNA reads TGTGCCAGTAGGGACAGGACCACCGGCTCTGGAAACACCATATATTTT.

This CDR3 reads CASSDSGRSYEQYF. DNA for the CDR3: TGCGCCAGCAGTGACAGCGGGAGGAGTTACGAGCAGTACTTC. The rearrangement links TRBV10-2 to TRBJ2-7, with 9 bases lining up with TRBD2. CDR1 is WSHSY, CDR2 SAAADI, per germline. The CDR3 has 14 amino acids. Trimming at V came to 3 bases and at J to 4 bases, leaving 4 bases not matched to a gene.

As regards this clone: The same CDR3 arises from other DNA sequences in this sample as well. The chain couples TRBV27 to TRBJ1-1; a possible D gene is TRBD1 (5 bases). The germline V and J ends were trimmed by 2 bases and 0 bases, with 7 bases remaining between them. CDR1 is MNHEY and CDR2 is SMNVEV in the germline V gene (reference sequence). The CDR3 contains 14 residues. DNA for the CDR3: TGTGCCAGCAGTTTAGTAGGGGTGAACACTGAAGCTTTCTTT. Translation: CASSLVGVNTEAFF.

The chain carries TRBV11-3 and TRBJ2-1; no definite D call. CDR3 length equals 17 residues. The V and J ends lost 0 bases and 0 bases respectively, with 12 bases between them. Germline V CDR1 and CDR2: SGHNT, YENEEA. The CDR3 nucleotides read TGTGCCAGCAGCTTAGATAATCGAGCGAGCTCCTACAATGAGCAGTTCTTC. Encoded protein: CASSLDNRASSYNEQFF.

This sequence joins TRBV5-8 and TRBJ1-4; a possible D gene is TRBD1 (5 bases). Germline CDR1 is SGHTS and CDR2 is YDEGEE. The CDR3 length is 14 residues. V was clipped by 0 bases and J by 3 bases, with 6 bases between them. The CDR3 DNA reads TGTGCCAGCAGCTTGGGACAGCCTAATGAAAAACTGTTTTTT. Its protein product is CASSLGQPNEKLFF.

This clone showed up just once. This chain's CDR3 is CASKGGRLENQPQHF. The CDR3 DNA is TGTGCCAGCAAGGGAGGCAGGCTTGAGAATCAGCCCCAGCATTTT. This chain uses TRBV6-5 with TRBJ1-5; D gene unclear. Germline-derived CDR1 and CDR2 are MNHEY and SVGAGI. The CDR3 length is 15 residues. V was cut by 7 bases and J by 4 bases, with 17 bases left in between.

The CDR3 sequence is CASSLSNNVLTF. The DNA for the CDR3 is TGTGCCAGCAGCCTAAGCAACAACGTCCTGACTTTC. The chain carries TRBV7-6 and TRBJ2-6, with unresolved D. This CDR3 is 12 amino acids long. Trimming took 5 bases from V and 9 from J, leaving 8 bases between them. Per the germline V gene, CDR1 is SGHVS and CDR2 is FNYEAQ.

The chain combines TRBV19 with TRBJ2-2, with a tentative D call TRBD2 (6 bases). Germline loops: CDR1 LNHDA, CDR2 SQIVND (reference sequence). The CDR3 is 14 amino acids. The ends were cut back, 6 bases at V and 5 bases at J, with 13 bases in the middle. The CDR3, as DNA: TGTGCCAGTAGGGTGGGACTCGCTACCGGGGAGCTGTTTTTT. Translating it yields CASRVGLATGELFF.

This clone was picked up a small number of times. This chain uses TRBV9 with TRBJ2-3; a possible D gene is TRBD2 (7 bases). Trimming took off 0 bases at V and 10 bases at J, with 18 bases between the two ends. This CDR3 comprises 15 residues. CDR1 SGDLS and CDR2 YYNGEE come from the germline V gene. CDR3 sequence reads: CASSVEREGGGAQYF. The CDR3, as DNA: TGTGCCAGCAGCGTAGAGCGGGAAGGAGGGGGGGCGCAGTATTTT.

With regard to this clone: This CDR3 is also generated by other DNA sequences in the sample. This rearrangement joins TRBV29-1 to TRBJ1-5; 10 bases match TRBD1. The CDR3 is made up of 13 amino acids. The germline V gene has CDR1 SQVTM and CDR2 ANQGSEA. Trimming removed 6 bases from V and 5 bases from J; junction bases left unmatched: 4. CDR3 DNA: TGCAGCGTGGGGGGGACAGGGGATCAGCCCCAGCATTTT. This sequence encodes CSVGGTGDQPQHF.

The rearrangement links TRBV19 to TRBJ1-2, with a tentative D call TRBD1 (5 bases). The CDR3 has 11 residues. Per germline, CDR1 LNHDA and CDR2 SQIVND (reference sequence). This chain's CDR3 is CASGIAYGYTF. The CDR3 DNA reads TGTGCGTCAGGGATTGCCTATGGCTACACCTTC.

This clone was seen once. The rearrangement links TRBV7-2 to TRBJ2-7; 7 bases map to TRBD2. Germline V gives CDR1 SGHTA, CDR2 FQGNSA. J was trimmed by 4 bases and V by 0 bases; bases with no gene match: 6. The CDR3 length is 15 residues. CDR3 sequence: CASSLAIGEGYEQYF. DNA for the CDR3: TGTGCCAGCAGCTTAGCGATAGGGGAGGGGTACGAGCAGTACTTC.

The chain employs TRBV5-4 and TRBJ2-7; 9 bases are a match to TRBD2. V gave up 6 bases and J gave up 5 bases; unmatched junction bases: 6. CDR3 length: 13 amino acids. CDR1 is SGHNT and CDR2 is YYREEE in the germline V gene (reference sequence). CDR3 in DNA: TGTGCCAGCAAAATGCGGGAGGGCCACGAGCAGTACTTC. This encodes CASKMREGHEQYF. Combining the CDR3 with reference TRBV5-4 and TRBJ2-7 gives the whole variable domain ETGVTQSPTHLIKTRGQQVTLRCSSQSGHNTVSWYQQALGQGPQFIFQYYREEENGRGNFPPRFSGLQFPNYSSELNVNALELDDSALYLCASKMREGHEQYFGPGTRLTVT.

The chain links TRBV27 to TRBJ1-2, with 9 nucleotides matching TRBD1. The V gene's germline CDR1 is MNHEY and CDR2 SMNVEV (reference sequence). The V and J ends lost 10 bases and 6 bases, in that order; junction bases with no gene match: 9. This CDR3 has 13 amino acids. This chain's CDR3 is CATKTGGMDGYTF. The CDR3 DNA sequence: TGTGCCACCAAGACAGGGGGTATGGATGGCTACACCTTC.

This chain connects TRBV19 to TRBJ2-3; the match to TRBD1 covers 9 bases. There are 16 residues in the CDR3. Germline assignment: CDR1 LNHDA and CDR2 SQIVND (reference sequence). Trimming took 4 bases from V and 1 from J; bases not matched to a gene: 6. The CDR3 bases are TGTGCCAGTAGTAGCCTACAGGGGGCCGGCACAGATACGCAGTATTTT. Its translation: CASSSLQGAGTDTQYF.

The V call is TRBV9, the J call TRBJ1-2; D possibly corresponds to TRBD1 (5 bases). V shed 4 bases and J shed 7 bases, with 14 bases lying between them. CDR1 and CDR2 from the germline V gene are SGDLS and YYNGEE. The CDR3 has 13 residues. DNA of the CDR3: TGTGCCAGCAGCCCCCCGGTGCAGGGTGGCTACACCTTC. As protein: CASSPPVQGGYTF.

This rearrangement joins TRBV9 to TRBJ2-1; 13 nucleotides align to TRBD2. The CDR3 runs 15 residues. Germline V gene sequence: CDR1 SGDLS, CDR2 YYNGEE. V dropped 4 bases and J dropped 7; count of bases not matched to a gene: 5. The DNA for the CDR3 is TGTGCCAGCAGCCGGACTAGCGGGAGTTCGAATGAGCAGTTCTTC. It is translated as CASSRTSGSSNEQFF.

This chain joins TRBV19 and TRBJ1-1; a weak D match, TRBD1 (6 bases). V dropped 4 bases and J dropped 2 bases, with 14 bases sitting between them. CDR3 length: 15 amino acids. Germline assignment: CDR1 LNHDA and CDR2 SQIVND (reference sequence). CDR3 coding DNA: TGTGCCAGTAGTAGCAGGGGAATCCAAAACACTGAAGCTTTCTTT. Translated: CASSSRGIQNTEAFF.

This clone occurred once. V is TRBV29-1 and J is TRBJ1-5; D gene uncertain. Germline CDR1 SQVTM, CDR2 ANQGSEA. This CDR3 comprises 15 residues. V was shortened by 4 bases and J by 0 bases, with 13 bases between the two germline ends. In DNA, the CDR3 is TGCAGCGTTGCAGGTCCCGCCGGTAGCAATCAGCCCCAGCATTTT. Its protein is CSVAGPAGSNQPQHF.

The chain has TRBV9 and TRBJ2-7, with a possible D match to TRBD1 (6 bases). The ends were cut back, 4 bases at V and 6 bases at J, with 11 bases in the middle. Germline V gene data show CDR1 as SGDLS and CDR2 as YYNGEE. The CDR3 consists of 12 residues. This CDR3 is CASSFTGSEQYF. In DNA form, the CDR3 reads TGTGCCAGCAGCTTTACAGGGAGCGAGCAGTACTTC. Combining the CDR3 with reference TRBV9 and TRBJ2-7 gives the whole variable domain DSGVTQTPKHLITATGQRVTLRCSPRSGDLSVYWYQQSLDQGLQFLIQYYNGEERAKGNILERFSAQQFPDLHSELNLSSLELGDSALYFCASSFTGSEQYFGPGTRLTVT.

The rearrangement uses TRBV29-1 and TRBJ1-1; no clear D. The CDR3 runs 14 residues. V gave up 5 bases and J gave up 0 bases, with 13 bases separating them. Looked up from germline, CDR1 is SQVTM and CDR2 is ANQGSEA. The CDR3 DNA follows: TGCAGCGTTATCGCAGGAACCATGAACACTGAAGCTTTCTTT. It codes for CSVIAGTMNTEAFF. The full variable domain, rest sourced from reference TRBV29-1 and TRBJ1-1, is SAVISQKPSRDICQRGTSLTIQCQVDSQVTMMFWYRQQPGQSLTLIATANQGSEATYESGFVIDKFPISRPNLTFSTLTVSNMSPEDSSIYLCSVIAGTMNTEAFFGQGTRLTVV.

The gene calls are TRBV10-1 and TRBJ2-2; 8 bases fit TRBD1. V lost 2 bases to trimming and J lost 1 base; unmatched junction nucleotides: 0. Germline CDR1 reads WNHNN; CDR2 reads SYGVQD (reference sequence). The CDR3 covers 15 residues. Here the CDR3 reads CASSETGGNTGELFF. CDR3 coding DNA: TGCGCCAGCAGTGAGACAGGGGGGAACACCGGGGAGCTGTTTTTT.

V usage is TRBV19 and J usage is TRBJ1-1; D is uncertain. The CDR3 has 13 residues. V lost 1 base to trimming and J lost 1 base, with 4 bases between them. In germline, CDR1 is LNHDA, CDR2 SQIVND (reference sequence). The CDR3 coding sequence is TGTGCCAGTAGTATAGTATCGAACACTGAAGCTTTCTTT. Amino acids: CASSIVSNTEAFF.

This rearrangement joins TRBV7-3 to TRBJ2-1, with 8 bases aligning to TRBD2. The CDR3 is 12 amino acids. The germline gives CDR1 SGHTA, CDR2 FQGTGA. The junction had 2 bases not matched to a gene; V was cut back by 5 bases and J by 8 bases. The CDR3 nucleotides are TGTGCCAGCAGCCCCGGGGGGGATGAGCAGTTCTTC. Its translation is CASSPGGDEQFF.